This T cell receptor (beta chain) stems from a study of CD8 T cells in Susac syndrome. Study-level findings and limits: An acknowledgment was made by the study that its TCR sequencing and HLA analysis involved relatively few individuals.

Germline V gene sequence: CDR1 SGHRS, CDR2 YFSETQ. The length of the CDR3 is 14 residues. Between the trimmed V and J ends, which lost 6 bases and 2 bases, there was a span of 11 bases. The study sequenced TCR beta in blood CD8+ and CD4+ T cells. Reverse transcription of roughly 0.5 to 1 ug RNA was performed with random hexamers. The CDR3 of TCR beta was amplified by immunoSEQ multiplex PCR across 54 Vbeta and 13 Jbeta. TCRdb reanalysed the immunoSEQ multiplex PCR reads using MiXCR and keeps one entry per CDR3 protein. The sample has roughly 130,000 distinct CDR3 sequences; about 95% are singletons. Comments on this clonotype: No antigen is known for it.

Sequenced input: CD4+ T cells from PBMCs. This TCR was sampled from a human donor in good health. The chain couples TRBV5-1 to TRBJ2-2; either TRBD1 or TRBD2 may supply D (5 bases each). The CDR3, as DNA: TGCGCCAGCAACTCCGGGGCTAACACCGGGGAGCTGTTTTTT. Translation gives CASNSGANTGELFF. The entire variable domain, with the rest obtained from reference TRBV5-1 and TRBJ2-2, is as follows: KAGVTQTPRYLIKTRGQQVTLSCSPISGHRSVSWYQQTPGQGLQFLFEYFSETQRNKGNFPGRFSGRQFSNSRSEMNVSTLELGDSALYLCASNSGANTGELFFGEGSRLTVL.